These 30 T cell receptor beta chains share one sample of origin, sequenced in a study of blood T cell repertoires in COVID-19. The assay was immunoSEQ multiplex PCR, and TCRdb's table has in-frame clones only and misses some. Found here are 260,000 or so clones, around 85% of them singletons; the top ten hold 2% to 3%. The sequenced sample consisted of PBMCs or T cells enriched from blood (not recorded which). These receptors were collected from a woman aged 45-60 years who had recovered from COVID-19.

The chain joins TRBV6-2 or TRBV6-3 to TRBJ2-7; 9 bases are a match to TRBD1. The CDR3 has 16 residues. The germline V gene has CDR1 MNHEY and CDR2 SVGEGT. V lost 4 bases, J lost 1 base, and 8 bases stayed unmatched. The chain's CDR3 is CASSSFPGQGSYEQYF. CDR3 DNA sequence: TGTGCCAGCAGTTCTTTCCCGGGACAGGGTTCCTACGAGCAGTACTTC.

The chain carries TRBV28 and TRBJ1-6; D might be TRBD1 (5 bases). Trimming shortened V by 1 base and J by 7 bases, and 8 bases separated the two germline ends. Germline V CDR1 and CDR2: MDHEN, SYDVKM. CDR3 size: 14 residues. DNA of the CDR3: TGTGCCAGCAGTTTATCAGGGTCCAATTCACCCCTCCACTTT. Translating it yields CASSLSGSNSPLHF.

V gene TRBV30 combines with J gene TRBJ1-3, with D hard to call. Germline V CDR1 and CDR2: GTSNPN, SVGIG (reference sequence). CDR3 size: 13 residues. V lost 1 base to trimming and J lost 3 bases, with 7 bases between them. Written as DNA, the CDR3 is TGTGCCTGGAGTGAACAGTTTGGAAACACCATATATTTT. This sequence encodes CAWSEQFGNTIYF. Combining the CDR3 with reference TRBV30 and TRBJ1-3 gives the whole variable domain SQTIHQWPATLVQPVGSPLSLECTVEGTSNPNLYWYRQAAGRGLQLLFYSVGIGQISSEVPQNLSASRPQDRQFILSSKKLLLSDSGFYLCAWSEQFGNTIYFGEGSWLTVV.

The chain joins TRBV11-3 to TRBJ2-3; D may be TRBD2 (5 bases). Germline V gene data show CDR1 as SGHNT and CDR2 as YENEEA. CDR3 length: 14 residues. Trimming removed 4 bases at V and 3 bases at J, with 11 bases between. DNA for the CDR3: TGTGCCAGCAGCTCCTCGGGAAGGACAGATACGCAGTATTTT. Protein: CASSSSGRTDTQYF.

This clone was seen only a few times. The chain couples TRBV5-8 to TRBJ2-7; weak D call: TRBD1 (6 bases). V was clipped by 3 bases and J by 5 bases, with 12 bases between them. The CDR3 totals 13 residues. Germline assignment: CDR1 SGHTS and CDR2 YDEGEE. The CDR3 is CASSSGTNHEQYF. CDR3 nucleotides: TGTGCCAGCAGCTCCGGGACAAACCACGAGCAGTACTTC.

The chain is built from TRBV6-5 and TRBJ1-4; 7 bases fit TRBD1. With V trimmed by 10 bases and J by 6 bases, 11 bases remained unmatched. This CDR3 region has 14 residues. The V gene's germline CDR1 is MNHEY and CDR2 SVGAGI. The CDR3 loop is CATDWKGADEKLFF. The CDR3 DNA follows: TGTGCCACCGATTGGAAGGGGGCGGATGAAAAACTGTTTTTT.

This chain links TRBV23-1 with TRBJ2-1; 7 bases align to TRBD1. TRBV23-1 is annotated as an ORF whose role is uncertain. Unmatched junction bases numbered 23, after V lost 6 bases and J lost 0 bases. The CDR3 totals 21 residues. CDR3 loop: CASSNLDRTPARVSSYNEQFF. The CDR3 region has the DNA TGCGCCAGCAGCAACCTGGACAGGACCCCTGCGCGGGTGAGCTCCTACAATGAGCAGTTCTTC.

The DNA of the CDR3 is TGCAGTGCTAGTCGGTACCATGAAGCTTTCTTT. It translates to CSASRYHEAFF. The J gene is TRBJ1-1, the V gene TRBV20-1; no clear D. Deletions cut 3 bases from V and 7 bases from J, with 9 bases between. From germline, CDR1 is DFQATT and CDR2 SNEGSKA (reference sequence). This CDR3 contains 11 residues.

The V gene is TRBV11-2, the J gene TRBJ1-2; D call uncertain. Germline V gene sequence: CDR1 SGHAT, CDR2 FQNNGV. Between the trimmed V and J ends, which lost 4 bases and 2 bases, there was a span of 11 bases. The CDR3 sequence is 14 residues long. The CDR3 spells CASSSSALNYGYTF. CDR3 sequence (DNA): TGTGCCAGCAGCTCATCCGCACTGAACTATGGCTACACCTTC.

The V call is TRBV19, the J call TRBJ1-1; 7 positions agree with TRBD1. This CDR3 contains 13 residues. Germline V gene data show CDR1 as LNHDA and CDR2 as SQIVND (reference sequence). V shed 6 bases and J 6 bases; nucleotides not matched to a gene: 7. CDR3 in amino acids: CASRNDRVAEAFF. DNA for the CDR3: TGTGCCAGTAGGAACGACAGGGTGGCTGAAGCTTTCTTT. The whole variable domain, filled in from reference TRBV19 and TRBJ1-1, reads DGGITQSPKYLFRKEGQNVTLSCEQNLNHDAMYWYRQDPGQGLRLIYYSQIVNDFQKGDIAEGYSVSREKKESFPLTVTSAQKNPTAFYLCASRNDRVAEAFFGQGTRLTVV.

In this sample, this clone turned up once. This chain uses TRBV5-1 with TRBJ1-2, with 12 bases lining up with TRBD1. CDR1 and CDR2 from the germline V gene are SGHRS and YFSETQ. V gave up 2 bases and J gave up 4 bases; unmatched junction bases: 24. The CDR3 has 22 residues. CDR3 coding DNA: TGCGCCAGCAGCTTAGGTCTCATATTGGCGGGACAGGGGGCGAGTCAGGGCTATGGCTACACCTTC. As protein: CASSLGLILAGQGASQGYGYTF.

V usage is TRBV7-6 and J usage is TRBJ2-3, with D perhaps matching TRBD1 (6 bases). The CDR3 is 17 amino acids. Per the germline V gene, CDR1 is SGHVS and CDR2 is FNYEAQ. With 5 bases removed from V and 1 base from J, the gap between germline ends came to 19 bases. CDR3 amino acids: CASSPLFGGAGTDTQYF. CDR3 nucleotide sequence: TGTGCCAGCAGCCCCCTTTTTGGGGGCGCGGGCACAGATACGCAGTATTTT.

This chain joins TRBV5-6 and TRBJ1-1, with D perhaps TRBD1 (5 bases). CDR3 length: 14 amino acids. Trimming pared 4 bases from V and 0 bases from J, leaving 10 bases between. Germline CDR1 is SGHDT and CDR2 is YYEEEE. CDR3 sequence: CASSPGLMNTEAFF. As DNA, the CDR3 is TGTGCCAGCAGCCCGGGACTTATGAACACTGAAGCTTTCTTT.

The rearrangement uses TRBV5-8 and TRBJ2-7; D perhaps matches TRBD2 (5 bases). V was clipped by 0 bases and J by 6 bases, with 13 bases between them. CDR3 size: 14 residues. Per germline, CDR1 SGHTS and CDR2 YDEGEE. The CDR3 coding sequence is TGTGCCAGCAGCTTGGCCCCAGCGGCTCCCGAGCAGTACTTC. Its protein is CASSLAPAAPEQYF.

The gene calls are TRBV7-9 and TRBJ1-3; 7 bases match TRBD1. V shed 5 bases, J shed 3 bases, and the junction held 7 bases outside the gene matches. The CDR3 covers 15 residues. Germline V gene sequence: CDR1 SEHNR, CDR2 FQNEAQ (reference sequence). The CDR3 DNA is TGTGCCAGCAGCCACGACAGGGCGAGTGGAAACACCATATATTTT. This codes for CASSHDRASGNTIYF.

This rearrangement joins TRBV11-2 to TRBJ1-5; no clear D. CDR3 length: 13 amino acids. V dropped 4 bases and J dropped 7 bases, with 11 bases sitting between them. CDR1 is SGHAT and CDR2 is FQNNGV in the germline V gene. In DNA, the CDR3 is TGTGCCAGCAGCTCGGGTACTCGACAGCCCCAGCATTTT. Translation gives CASSSGTRQPQHF.

The gene calls are TRBV28 and TRBJ1-3; D is perhaps TRBD1 (6 bases). The V gene's germline CDR1 is MDHEN and CDR2 SYDVKM. CDR3 length: 14 amino acids. V dropped 7 bases and J dropped 0 bases, with 10 bases sitting between them. CDR3: CASKGGGSGNTIYF. In nucleotides, the CDR3 is TGTGCCAGCAAAGGGGGGGGCTCTGGAAACACCATATATTTT.

The chain links TRBV18 to TRBJ1-5, with 8 bases that match TRBD1. V lost 1 base, J lost 3 bases, and 5 bases stayed unmatched. Looked up from germline, CDR1 is KGHSH and CDR2 is LQKENI. The CDR3 spans 16 residues. CDR3 protein: CASSPQQGETNQPQHF. In nucleotides, the CDR3 is TGTGCCAGCTCACCACAACAGGGGGAGACCAATCAGCCCCAGCATTTT.

This clone is a singleton in its sample. The V and J genes are TRBV12-3 or TRBV12-4 and TRBJ1-4, with D perhaps TRBD1 (5 bases). The CDR3 is made up of 13 amino acids. V was trimmed by 7 bases and J by 10 bases, leaving 16 bases between them. CDR3 sequence (DNA): TGTGCCAGCATGAACACCTGGGGGGGAAAACTGTTTTTT. This translates into CASMNTWGGKLFF.

The chain is built from TRBV24-1 and TRBJ2-3; possibly TRBD2 for D (6 bases). The germline gives CDR1 KGHDR, CDR2 SFDVKD. The germline V and J ends were trimmed by 3 bases and 0 bases, with 9 bases remaining between them. The CDR3 has 15 residues. The CDR3 DNA sequence: TGTGCCACCAGTGATAGGCGGGAAAGCACAGATACGCAGTATTTT. This encodes CATSDRRESTDTQYF.

This chain's CDR3 is CASHMPGGTGELFF. The CDR3 DNA reads TGTGCCAGCCATATGCCCGGAGGTACCGGGGAGCTGTTTTTT. The chain couples TRBV7-2 to TRBJ2-2; D possibly corresponds to TRBD2 (5 bases). The V and J ends lost 8 bases and 5 bases respectively, with 15 bases between them. The CDR3 consists of 14 residues. Germline V gives CDR1 SGHTA, CDR2 FQGNSA.

The genes are TRBV19 and TRBJ2-3, with TRBD2 identical over 14 bases. The CDR3 is 17 amino acids. Losses at the gene ends were 8 bases for V and 0 bases for J; bases not matched to a gene: 7. CDR1 is LNHDA, CDR2 SQIVND, per germline (reference sequence). This chain's CDR3 is CASRGLAGGPSTDTQYF. CDR3 in DNA: TGTGCCAGTCGTGGACTAGCGGGGGGCCCTAGCACAGATACGCAGTATTTT.

Concerning this clone: The germline gene is not matched at one end of the junction; a read error may be the cause. The chain combines TRBV4-1 with TRBJ2-3; 8 bases fit TRBD2. Germline CDR1 is MGHRA and CDR2 is YSYEKL. This CDR3 has 17 amino acids. The CDR3: CASSQVPGVAGPDTQYF. The DNA of the CDR3 is TGCGCCAGCAGTCAAGTCCCAGGGGTAGCGGGGCCAGATACGCAGTATTTT.

The chain carries TRBV9 and TRBJ2-2; 10 bases agree with TRBD1. Per the germline V gene, CDR1 is SGDLS and CDR2 is YYNGEE. This CDR3 comprises 18 residues. Trimming at V came to 0 bases and at J to 3 bases, leaving 8 bases not matched to a gene. This CDR3 is CASSVVSGQGRDTGELFF. The CDR3, as DNA: TGTGCCAGCAGCGTAGTTTCGGGACAGGGGCGGGACACCGGGGAGCTGTTTTTT.

V and J are TRBV19 and TRBJ1-2; no firm D call. With 7 bases removed from V and 2 bases from J, the gap between germline ends came to 5 bases. This CDR3 comprises 11 residues. Germline V CDR1 and CDR2: LNHDA, SQIVND (reference sequence). CDR3 DNA sequence: TGTGCCAGTATGAGAAACTATGGCTACACCTTC. It specifies CASMRNYGYTF.

V and J are TRBV18 and TRBJ2-3, with TRBD1 matching 9 bases. This CDR3 has 17 residues. Trimming removed 3 bases from V and 0 bases from J; junction bases left unmatched: 7. Germline V gene lookup returns CDR1 KGHSH and CDR2 LQKENI. The CDR3 here is CASSPQTGGSSTDTQYF. CDR3 bases: TGTGCCAGCTCACCGCAGACAGGGGGGTCTAGCACAGATACGCAGTATTTT. Full variable domain (missing parts from reference TRBV18 and TRBJ2-3): NAGVMQNPRHLVRRRGQEARLRCSPMKGHSHVYWYRQLPEEGLKFMVYLQKENIIDESGMPKERFSAEFPKEGPSILRIQQVVRGDSAAYFCASSPQTGGSSTDTQYFGPGTRLTVL.

The V call is TRBV19, the J call TRBJ2-6; D gene uncertain. With 5 bases removed from V and 1 base from J, the gap between germline ends came to 6 bases. The CDR3 runs 14 residues. Germline CDR1 and CDR2: LNHDA and SQIVND (reference sequence). The CDR3 region is CASSSGSGANVLTF. CDR3 bases: TGTGCCAGTAGTTCCGGTTCTGGGGCCAACGTCCTGACTTTC.

This clone has just a few counts. V is TRBV2 and J is TRBJ1-1, with D possibly TRBD1 on 6 matching bases. V was clipped by 4 bases and J by 2 bases, with 8 bases between them. The CDR3 has 13 amino acids. Germline V gives CDR1 SNHLY, CDR2 FYNNEI. CDR3 amino acids: CASSGDTNTEAFF. The CDR3 nucleotides are TGTGCCAGCAGTGGGGACACCAACACTGAAGCTTTCTTT.

V and J are TRBV4-1 and TRBJ2-7, with TRBD1 as a possible D gene (6 bases). Germline V gene lookup returns CDR1 MGHRA and CDR2 YSYEKL. V was cut by 3 bases and J by 4 bases, with 10 bases left in between. CDR3 size: 13 residues. The CDR3 region has the DNA TGCGCCAGCAGCCATGGGGGCGAGTACGAGCAGTACTTC. It yields the protein CASSHGGEYEQYF.

This chain joins TRBV6-5 and TRBJ2-7; D gene unclear. The germline CDR1 and CDR2 sequences are MNHEY and SVGAGI. Trimming removed 0 bases from V and 2 bases from J, with 11 bases in between. The CDR3 is 15 residues long. CDR3: CASSYSNLNPYEQYF. The DNA for the CDR3 is TGTGCCAGCAGTTACTCAAACTTAAACCCCTACGAGCAGTACTTC.